The rows below give T cell receptor beta chains drawn from one sample of a study of PD-1 blockade in classical Hodgkin lymphoma. Method: immunoSEQ multiplex PCR; TCRdb's copy keeps in-frame clones and lacks some. Of about 21,000 clones listed, around 65% are singletons. The specimen comprised peripheral blood mononuclear cells (PBMCs), sampled at baseline. Receptors originate from a human donor with classical Hodgkin lymphoma. Each CDR3 is given with its conserved first and last residue. The D gene is left open where the match is weak. Rows may omit the clone size; those that give it use once, few, many or a size class.

J gene	D gene	V gene	clone size	CDR3 DNA	CDR3 protein
TRBJ2-7	.	TRBV28	few	TGTGCCAGCACCCCGGGGACCCCTCTCTCCGAGCAGTACTTC	CASTPGTPLSEQYF
TRBJ2-1	TRBD2	TRBV10-2	.	TGCGCCAGCAGCTCCCCGGGACTAGCCGGAGAGCAGTTCTTC	CASSSPGLAGEQFF
TRBJ1-1	TRBD1	TRBV12-5	.	TGTGCTAGTGGTTTGGTAACGGGGACAGGGGAGAAGGGCACTGAAGCTTTCTTT	CASGLVTGTGEKGTEAFF
TRBJ2-2	TRBD2	TRBV27	.	TGTGCCAGCACGGGCGGACTAGCGCTGAACACCGGGGAGCTGTTTTTT	CASTGGLALNTGELFF
TRBJ1-4	TRBD1	TRBV5-1	.	TGCGCCAGCAGCTTCGGGACAGGCGAAGAAAAACTGTTTTTT	CASSFGTGEEKLFF
TRBJ1-2	.	TRBV9	.	TGTGCCAGCAGCGCCAGCGGGGGGCGCGGGGCTAACTATGGCTACACCTTC	CASSASGGRGANYGYTF
TRBJ1-5	TRBD1	TRBV28	.	TGTGCCAGCAGTTTGACAGGGGCGGTCGATCGCAATCAGCCCCAGCATTTT	CASSLTGAVDRNQPQHF
TRBJ2-2	.	TRBV2	few	TGTGCCAGCAGTGCCCAGCGAGCCAACACCGGGGAGCTGTTTTTT	CASSAQRANTGELFF
TRBJ2-1	.	TRBV4-3	.	TGCGCCAGCAGCCAAGTGGGCTACTCCAAGGAGAATGAGCAGTTCTTC	CASSQVGYSKENEQFF
TRBJ2-7	TRBD1	TRBV4-3	medium-sized	TGCGCCAGCAGCCAAGAGACAGGGCACTACGAGCAGTACTTC	CASSQETGHYEQYF
TRBJ2-3	.	TRBV7-6	.	TGTGCCAGCAGCCCCATTTGGACCCAAGGCACAGATACGCAGTATTTT	CASSPIWTQGTDTQYF
TRBJ2-7	TRBD1	TRBV6-5	medium-sized	TGTGCCAGCAGTCTACAGGGGGCGGCCTACGAGCAGTACTTC	CASSLQGAAYEQYF
TRBJ2-7	TRBD1	TRBV6-4	few	TGTGCCAGCAGTGCGACAGGGGACTCCTACGAGCAGTACTTC	CASSATGDSYEQYF
TRBJ1-2	TRBD1	TRBV28	.	TGTGCCAGCAGTTTATCGGACAGGGCAGAAGGCTACACCTTC	CASSLSDRAEGYTF
TRBJ1-2	.	TRBV28	.	TGTGCCAGCACCACCCACGGCTATGGCTACACCTTC	CASTTHGYGYTF
TRBJ1-3	.	TRBV15	.	TGTGCCACCAGCAGAGCGGGAAGCGGAAACACCATATATTTT	CATSRAGSGNTIYF
TRBJ2-1	.	TRBV18	.	TGTGCCAGCTCACCACGACTGAGGGGGGAGTACAATGAGCAGTTCTTC	CASSPRLRGEYNEQFF
TRBJ2-2	.	TRBV11-2	.	TGTGCCAGCAGCTTCTCGAGCGGGCCTAACACCGGGGAGCTGTTTTTT	CASSFSSGPNTGELFF
TRBJ1-2	.	TRBV11-2	.	TGTGCCAGCAGCCACGGGGCAGGAGATAACTATGGCTACACCTTC	CASSHGAGDNYGYTF
TRBJ1-6	.	TRBV9	.	TGTGCCAGCAGCGTAGCTCGTGAGAGTTCACCCCTCCACTTT	CASSVARESSPLHF
TRBJ2-7	TRBD1	TRBV6-5	.	TGTGCCAGCAGACGCGACAGGGAGAGGACCTACGAGCAGTACTTC	CASRRDRERTYEQYF
TRBJ2-5	.	TRBV5-5	.	TGTGCCAGCAGCAACTCAGTAACCGGAGGGCACACAGAGACCCAGTACTTC	CASSNSVTGGHTETQYF
TRBJ2-2	.	TRBV7-8	.	TGTGCCAGCAGACGCTTTACTAGGGGGGACACCGGGGAGCTGTTTTTT	CASRRFTRGDTGELFF
TRBJ1-1	.	TRBV6-5	.	TGTGCCAGCAGCAAGACTAACTGGGTGAACACTGAAGCTTTCTTT	CASSKTNWVNTEAFF